This T cell receptor (beta chain) was recovered during a study of blood T cell repertoires in COVID-19. Clones were read by immunoSEQ multiplex PCR, and TCRdb kept only the in-frame ones, dropping some. In the table there are under 300,000 clones, approximately 89% of which are singletons. The germline V gene has CDR1 SNHLY and CDR2 FYNNEI. The CDR3 runs 15 residues. Between the trimmed V and J ends, which lost 5 bases and 3 bases, there was a span of 16 bases. This TCR came from a woman aged 40 to 50 who had been exposed to COVID-19. The chain is built from TRBV2 and TRBJ1-2; maybe TRBD1 (5 bases). Sequenced input: PBMCs or T cells enriched from blood (not recorded which). The CDR3: CASSHRLSRDYGYTF. The CDR3 DNA reads as TGTGCCAGCAGTCACAGGCTCTCCAGGGACTATGGCTACACCTTC.